This T cell receptor (beta chain) was found in a study of blood T cell repertoires in COVID-19. Study-level background: COVID-19 samples collected from the United States, Italy and Spain covered acute and convalescent phases. T cells, B-cell-depleted T cells, or PBMCs provided the cDNA or gDNA that served as material.

Per the original methods: Amplification of reference gene primers was used by the study to estimate nucleated cell counts. Sequencing was performed with immunoSEQ multiplex PCR; in TCRdb, only in-frame clones are kept and a portion is missing. V and J calls and clone size are those listed in that table; D and trimming were worked out from the DNA. Of some 300,000 clones listed, roughly 86% are singletons. The ends were cut back, 2 bases at V and 4 bases at J, with 4 bases in the middle. The CDR3 loop spans 12 amino acids. Germline CDR1 and CDR2: SGHNT and YENEEA. The rearrangement links TRBV11-3 to TRBJ2-3; D call uncertain. Input material: peripheral blood. The origin of this receptor is a man between 65 and 85 years old with acute or convalescent COVID-19. The CDR3 is CASSLYPDTQYF. CDR3 DNA: TGTGCCAGCAGCTTATATCCAGATACGCAGTATTTT.